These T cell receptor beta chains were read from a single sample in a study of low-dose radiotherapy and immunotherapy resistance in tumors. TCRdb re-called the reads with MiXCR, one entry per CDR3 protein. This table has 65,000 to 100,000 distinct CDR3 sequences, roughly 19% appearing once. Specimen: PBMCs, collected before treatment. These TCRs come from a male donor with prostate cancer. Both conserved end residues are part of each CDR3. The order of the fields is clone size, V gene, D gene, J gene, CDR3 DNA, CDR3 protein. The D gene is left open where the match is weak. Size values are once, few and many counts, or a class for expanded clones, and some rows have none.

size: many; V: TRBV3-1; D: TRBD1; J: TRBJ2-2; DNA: TGTGCCAGCAGCCTCAGGGGGCTGATCGGGGAGCTGTTTTTT; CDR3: CASSLRGLIGELFF
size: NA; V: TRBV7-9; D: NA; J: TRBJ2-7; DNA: TGTGCCAGCAGCTTACTCGACAGGACCGAGCAGTACTTC; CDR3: CASSLLDRTEQYF
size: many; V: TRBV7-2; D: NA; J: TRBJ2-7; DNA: TGTGCCAGCAGCTTAGATGCTGGGCGGGGTGCGGCCTACGAGCAGTACTTC; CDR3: CASSLDAGRGAAYEQYF
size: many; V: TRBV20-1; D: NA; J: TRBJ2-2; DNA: TGCAGTGCTGCAAACACCGGGGAGCTGTTTTTT; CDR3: CSAANTGELFF
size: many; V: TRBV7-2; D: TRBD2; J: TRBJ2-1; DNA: TGTGCCAGCAGCCTGGGGCGCAGCGGGGGTACATCAGGTGATGAGCAGTTCTTC; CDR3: CASSLGRSGGTSGDEQFF
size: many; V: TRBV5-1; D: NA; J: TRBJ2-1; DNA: TGCGCCAGCAGCTTGGGGGAAACCTCCTACAATGAGCAGTTCTTC; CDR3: CASSLGETSYNEQFF
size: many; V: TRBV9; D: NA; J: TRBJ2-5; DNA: TGTGCCAGCAGCCCTAGATTGGGACCGACGCAAGAGACCCAGTACTTC; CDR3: CASSPRLGPTQETQYF
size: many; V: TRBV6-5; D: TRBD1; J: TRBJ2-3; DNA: TGTGCCAGCAGTTACTCTCAGGGGGCAGATACGCAGTATTTT; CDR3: CASSYSQGADTQYF
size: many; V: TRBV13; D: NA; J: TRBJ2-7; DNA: TGTGCCAGCAGCTTAGGGCCTTGGGCAGGGTACTACGAGCAGTACTTC; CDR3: CASSLGPWAGYYEQYF
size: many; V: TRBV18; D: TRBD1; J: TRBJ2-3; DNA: TGTGCCAGCTCACCACAGGGGGCCGGGACCACAGATACGCAGTATTTT; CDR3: CASSPQGAGTTDTQYF
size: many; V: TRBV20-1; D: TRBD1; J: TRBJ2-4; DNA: TGCAGTGCTAGGGACAGGGCGATAGCCAAAAACATTCAGTACTTC; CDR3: CSARDRAIAKNIQYF
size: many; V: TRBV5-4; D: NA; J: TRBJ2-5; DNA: TGTGCCAGCAGCCCCGCAGGCAGGGAGACCCAGTACTTC; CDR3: CASSPAGRETQYF
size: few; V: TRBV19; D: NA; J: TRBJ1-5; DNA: TGTGCCAGTAGTCAAGGGGACCCAAGAAATCAGCCCCAGCATTTT; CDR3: CASSQGDPRNQPQHF
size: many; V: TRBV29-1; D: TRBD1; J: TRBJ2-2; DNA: TGCAGCGTTATAACAGGGGGCACCGGGGAGCTGTTTTTT; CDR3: CSVITGGTGELFF
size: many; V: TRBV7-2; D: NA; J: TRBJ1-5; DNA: TGTGCCAGCAGCTTCATTGGGGGTGATCAGCCCCAGCATTTT; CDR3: CASSFIGGDQPQHF
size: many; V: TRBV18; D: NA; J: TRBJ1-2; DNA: TGTGCCAGCTCACAAGAGGCGGGCGCCGGCTACACCTTC; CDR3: CASSQEAGAGYTF
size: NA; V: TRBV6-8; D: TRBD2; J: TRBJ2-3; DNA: TGTGCCAGCAGTTACGGGGAGGGAAGCACAGATACGCAGTATTTT; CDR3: CASSYGEGSTDTQYF
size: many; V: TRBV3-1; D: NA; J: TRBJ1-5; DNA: TGTGCCAGCAGCCAAGATCGGGGGGGGGCTAGCAATCAGCCCCAGCATTTT; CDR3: CASSQDRGGASNQPQHF
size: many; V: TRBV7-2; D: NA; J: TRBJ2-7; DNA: TGTGCCAGCAGTAATCGGAGGGGGGCCTACGAGCAGTACTTC; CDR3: CASSNRRGAYEQYF
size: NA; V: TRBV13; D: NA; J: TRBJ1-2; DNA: TGTGCCAGCAGCTGGGACGACGGCGTCACCTTC; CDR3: CASSWDDGVTF
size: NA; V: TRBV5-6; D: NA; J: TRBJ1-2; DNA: TGTGCCAGCAGCCCGCTGGTGGGGGCGGAGGGCTACACCTTC; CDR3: CASSPLVGAEGYTF
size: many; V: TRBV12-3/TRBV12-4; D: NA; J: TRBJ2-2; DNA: TGTGCCAGCAGTTGGGGATCCACCGGGGAGCTGTTTTTT; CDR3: CASSWGSTGELFF
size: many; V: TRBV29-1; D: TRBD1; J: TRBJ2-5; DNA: TGCAGCGTTGAAGATCGACAGGGGTGGGAGACCCAGTACTTC; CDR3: CSVEDRQGWETQYF
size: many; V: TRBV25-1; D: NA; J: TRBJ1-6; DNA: TGTGCCAGCAGTGAAGATACAACAAATTCACCCCTCCACTTT; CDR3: CASSEDTTNSPLHF
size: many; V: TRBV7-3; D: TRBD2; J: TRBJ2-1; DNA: TGTGCCAGCAGCACCATGGGCGGGGGGGCCGTCAATGAGCAGTTCTTC; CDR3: CASSTMGGGAVNEQFF
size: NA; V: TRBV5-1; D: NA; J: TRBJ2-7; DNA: TGCGCCAGCAGCTTGGGCCGGGACTACGAGCAGTACTTC; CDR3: CASSLGRDYEQYF
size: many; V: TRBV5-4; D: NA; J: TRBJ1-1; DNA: TGTGCCAGCAGCTTGATGGGGGGGGGCACTGAAGCTTTCTTT; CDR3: CASSLMGGGTEAFF
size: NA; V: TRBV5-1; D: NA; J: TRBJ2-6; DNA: TGCGCCAGCAGCAACCAAGGGGTCGGGGCCAACGTCCTGACTTTC; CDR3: CASSNQGVGANVLTF
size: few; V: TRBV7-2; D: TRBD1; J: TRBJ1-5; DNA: TGTGCCAGCAGCCCGGGACAGCGCGGTCAGCCCCAGCATTTT; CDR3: CASSPGQRGQPQHF
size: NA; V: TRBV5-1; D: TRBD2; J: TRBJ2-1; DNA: TGCGCCAGCAGCTTTGGGAGGGACAATGAGCAGTTCTTC; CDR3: CASSFGRDNEQFF
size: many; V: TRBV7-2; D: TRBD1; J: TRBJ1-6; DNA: TGTGCCAGCAGCTTAACAGGGACAGGGGGCTCTAATTCACCCCTCCACTTT; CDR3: CASSLTGTGGSNSPLHF
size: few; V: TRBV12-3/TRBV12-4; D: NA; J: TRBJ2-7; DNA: TGTGCCAGCACCACCCCCGCCTCCTACGAGCAGTACTTC; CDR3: CASTTPASYEQYF
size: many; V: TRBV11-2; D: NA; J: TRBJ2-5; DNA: TGTGCCAGCAGCCTGAACCGAGGCGAGACCCAGTACTTC; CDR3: CASSLNRGETQYF
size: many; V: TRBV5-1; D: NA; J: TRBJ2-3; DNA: TGCGCCAGCAGCCCGGATCGACACACAGATACGCAGTATTTT; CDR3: CASSPDRHTDTQYF
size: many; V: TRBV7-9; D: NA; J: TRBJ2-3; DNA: TGTGCCAGCAGCTCCTCCCGGGGCAGCACAGATACGCAGTATTTT; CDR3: CASSSSRGSTDTQYF
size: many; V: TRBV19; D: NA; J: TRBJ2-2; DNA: TGTGCCAGTAGTGGGCCAGATCCCGGGGAGCTGTTTTTT; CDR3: CASSGPDPGELFF
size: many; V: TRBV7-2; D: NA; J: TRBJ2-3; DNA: TGTGCCAGCAGCCAAGGAGGAGCCCTAACAGATACGCAGTATTTT; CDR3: CASSQGGALTDTQYF
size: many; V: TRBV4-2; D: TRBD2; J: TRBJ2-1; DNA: TGTGCCAGCAGCCAAAACTCCAACGGGGGGGCAAATGAGCAGTTCTTC; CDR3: CASSQNSNGGANEQFF
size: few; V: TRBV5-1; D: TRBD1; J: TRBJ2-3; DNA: TGCGCCAGCAGCTTGAGACAGGGGGCAGATACGCAGTATTTT; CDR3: CASSLRQGADTQYF
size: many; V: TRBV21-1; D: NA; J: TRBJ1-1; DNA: TGTGCCAGCAGCAATGACAGAAACACTGAAGCTTTCTTT; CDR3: CASSNDRNTEAFF
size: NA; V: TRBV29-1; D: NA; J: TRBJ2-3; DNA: TGCAGCGTTGCGAGGAGGGGGACTACTAGCACAGATACGCAGTATTTT; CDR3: CSVARRGTTSTDTQYF